The 32 T cell receptor beta chains listed next were all sequenced from one sample in a study of Tregs in tolerant kidney transplant recipients (dated by TCRdb to the late 2010s). The method behind the library was the immunoSEQ multiplex PCR assay. TCRdb carries this immuneACCESS record with in-frame sequences only. Its versions omit some clonotypes, under half of them owing to an unresolved V gene in the studies checked, with the rest unexplained. A total of about 46,000 clones appear in this sample, roughly 89% of them only once. Of the sample, 0.55% to 0.75% falls within the top ten clones. Material: Tregs from blood. The receptors originated from a human donor in good health.

The chain combines TRBV11-2 with TRBJ1-5, with D perhaps TRBD1 (5 bases). V shed 4 bases and J shed 5 bases, with 12 bases lying between them. The CDR3 sequence is 14 residues long. Germline V gene sequence: CDR1 SGHAT, CDR2 FQNNGV. CDR3 DNA sequence: TGTGCCAGCAGCTCAGGGTCGGTGCATCAGCCCCAGCATTTT. It translates to CASSSGSVHQPQHF. The complete variable domain, with remaining parts taken from reference TRBV11-2 and TRBJ1-5, reads EAGVAQSPRYKIIEKRQSVAFWCNPISGHATLYWYQQILGQGPKLLIQFQNNGVVDDSQLPKDRFSAERLKGVDSTLKIQPAKLEDSAVYLCASSSGSVHQPQHFGDGTRLSIL.

This chain links TRBV6-9 with TRBJ2-1; D unresolved. CDR1 is MNHGY, CDR2 SVAAGI, per germline. Deletions cut 1 base from V and 0 bases from J, with 10 bases between. This CDR3 has 16 residues. The CDR3, as DNA: TGTGCCAGCAGTTATTGCCTCTTAAGCTCCTACAATGAGCAGTTCTTC. Translated, it gives CASSYCLLSSYNEQFF.

The chain combines TRBV10-3 with TRBJ1-2, with a weak D call TRBD1 (5 bases). CDR1 ENHRY and CDR2 SYGVKD come from the germline V gene. CDR3 length equals 14 residues. Trimming left V 0 bases short and J 8 bases short, with 13 bases between. This CDR3 is CAISESTALPGYTF. In DNA form, the CDR3 reads TGTGCCATCAGTGAGTCGACAGCCCTCCCGGGCTACACCTTC.

The rearrangement joins TRBV11-3 to TRBJ1-1; D possibly corresponds to TRBD1 (6 bases). The CDR3 length is 16 residues. Trimming took 4 bases from V and 4 from J, leaving 19 bases between them. CDR1 and CDR2 from the germline V gene are SGHNT and YENEEA. In DNA form, the CDR3 reads TGTGCCAGCAGCTCTGTCTTGGGGGCCTGGGGCACTGAAGCTTTCTTT. Amino acids: CASSSVLGAWGTEAFF.

The chain couples TRBV5-1 to TRBJ2-7; 12 positions match TRBD2. Germline CDR1 and CDR2: SGHRS and YFSETQ. The CDR3 consists of 17 residues. Trimming cost V 5 bases and J 2 bases; bases outside gene matches: 11. The CDR3, as DNA: TGCGCCAGCAGATGGTCCGCGACTAGCGGGGGAGCCTACGAGCAGTACTTC. Its translation is CASRWSATSGGAYEQYF.

V gene TRBV29-1 combines with J gene TRBJ1-2; the D gene is possibly TRBD1 (6 bases). The CDR3 totals 11 residues. V lost 4 bases to trimming and J lost 6 bases, with 9 bases between them. Germline V gives CDR1 SQVTM, CDR2 ANQGSEA. CDR3 protein: CSVVRGHGYTF. CDR3 nucleotide sequence: TGCAGCGTTGTACGGGGGCATGGCTACACCTTC. The full variable domain, completed using reference TRBV29-1 and TRBJ1-2, is SAVISQKPSRDICQRGTSLTIQCQVDSQVTMMFWYRQQPGQSLTLIATANQGSEATYESGFVIDKFPISRPNLTFSTLTVSNMSPEDSSIYLCSVVRGHGYTFGSGTRLTVV.

This chain joins TRBV25-1 and TRBJ1-1; TRBD1 is a possible D gene (6 bases). Germline CDR1 reads MGHDK; CDR2 reads SYGVNS. CDR3 size: 14 residues. The germline V and J ends were trimmed by 9 bases and 0 bases, with 14 bases remaining between them. The DNA for the CDR3 is TGTGCCAGACAGACAGGCCGAATGAACACTGAAGCTTTCTTT. Its translation: CARQTGRMNTEAFF. The variable domain in full, with the rest retrieved from reference TRBV25-1 and TRBJ1-1, is EADIYQTPRYLVIGTGKKITLECSQTMGHDKMYWYQQDPGMELHLIHYSYGVNSTEKGDLSSESTVSRIRTEHFPLTLESARPSHTSQYLCARQTGRMNTEAFFGQGTRLTVV.

The chain combines TRBV2 with TRBJ2-7; 8 bases line up with TRBD1. The trim removed 11 bases at V and 4 bases at J, leaving 10 bases unmatched. Germline assignment: CDR1 SNHLY and CDR2 FYNNEI. The CDR3 runs to 13 residues. The CDR3 DNA follows: TGTGCCGGAGCGTCAGGGGGCAATTACGAGCAGTACTTC. Amino acids: CAGASGGNYEQYF.

The CDR3 sequence is CASSLGGMANSPLHF. In DNA, the CDR3 is TGTGCCAGCAGCTTGGGAGGGATGGCGAATTCACCCCTCCACTTT. The rearrangement uses TRBV5-4 and TRBJ1-6; D not certain. CDR1 and CDR2 from the germline V gene are SGHNT and YYREEE (reference sequence). The V end was cut by 0 bases, the J end by 7 bases, with 11 bases between. CDR3 length equals 15 residues. Looking up the rest from reference TRBV5-4 and TRBJ1-6 gives the full variable domain: ETGVTQSPTHLIKTRGQQVTLRCSSQSGHNTVSWYQQALGQGPQFIFQYYREEENGRGNFPPRFSGLQFPNYSSELNVNALELDDSALYLCASSLGGMANSPLHFGNGTRLTVT.

The chain recombines TRBV6-6 with TRBJ1-1; D remains unclear. Trimming took 0 bases from V and 0 from J, leaving 5 bases between them. The CDR3 contains 14 residues. Germline V lookup: CDR1 MNHNY, CDR2 SVGAGI (reference sequence). The CDR3 is CASSYSTVNTEAFF. CDR3 nucleotides: TGTGCCAGCAGTTACTCGACGGTGAACACTGAAGCTTTCTTT.

The CDR3 DNA reads as TGTGCCAGTAGTATTGCCCTAGCGGGGAGTGAGCAGTTCTTC. Its protein is CASSIALAGSEQFF. This chain links TRBV19 with TRBJ2-1; 9 nucleotides agree with TRBD2. This CDR3 is 14 amino acids long. V gave up 3 bases and J gave up 9 bases; unmatched junction bases: 6. The V gene's germline CDR1 is LNHDA and CDR2 SQIVND (reference sequence).

The V gene is TRBV2, the J gene TRBJ1-5, with TRBD1 matching 10 bases. This CDR3 comprises 19 residues. Per germline, CDR1 SNHLY and CDR2 FYNNEI. V lost 1 base to trimming and J lost 1 base; unmatched junction nucleotides: 10. For the CDR3, the DNA is TGTGCCAGCAGTGAAGAAGGGGATCTGGGACAGGGGAGCAATCAGCCCCAGCATTTT. It yields the protein CASSEEGDLGQGSNQPQHF.

The chain joins TRBV7-9 to TRBJ1-2; D uncertain. This CDR3 is built from 17 residues. CDR1 and CDR2 (germline): SEHNR, FQNEAQ (reference sequence). Trimming pared 5 bases from V and 1 base from J, leaving 20 bases between. In DNA form, the CDR3 reads TGTGCCAGCAGCCCCTCATACCTCCTACAGAGTAACTATGGCTACACCTTC. Its translation: CASSPSYLLQSNYGYTF.

V and J are TRBV4-1 and TRBJ2-3, with TRBD2 matching 9 bases. The J segment lost 2 bases and the V segment lost 5 bases, leaving 5 bases of the junction unmatched. The V gene's germline CDR1 is MGHRA and CDR2 YSYEKL. The CDR3 contains 15 residues. The CDR3 DNA follows: TGCGCCAGCAGCTATCGACTAGCGGACACAGATACGCAGTATTTT. Its protein product is CASSYRLADTDTQYF.

This chain uses TRBV18 with TRBJ1-1; D remains ambiguous. This CDR3 spans 13 amino acids. V lost 2 bases and J lost 10, with 14 bases in between. Germline V gene sequence: CDR1 KGHSH, CDR2 LQKENI. Here the CDR3 DNA reads TGTGCCAGCTCACCAGGGCCCTCCGGCGGAGCTTTCTTT. Its protein product is CASSPGPSGGAFF.

The chain recombines TRBV7-6 with TRBJ2-7; perhaps TRBD1 as D (5 bases). The V and J ends lost 0 bases and 2 bases respectively, with 5 bases between them. The CDR3 runs to 13 residues. Looked up from germline, CDR1 is SGHVS and CDR2 is FNYEAQ. CDR3 residues: CASSLAGPYEQYF. CDR3 DNA sequence: TGTGCCAGCAGCTTAGCGGGGCCCTACGAGCAGTACTTC.

This chain connects TRBV11-2 to TRBJ1-2; 9 bases map to TRBD1. The CDR3 covers 13 residues. Looked up from germline, CDR1 is SGHAT and CDR2 is FQNNGV. The trim removed 7 bases at V and 5 bases at J, leaving 5 bases unmatched. The CDR3 nucleotides are TGTGCCAGCAACATACAGGGGGCATATGGCTACACCTTC. Translation: CASNIQGAYGYTF.

This chain uses TRBV10-3 with TRBJ2-5; D not resolved. Germline loops: CDR1 ENHRY, CDR2 SYGVKD. The germline V and J ends were trimmed by 6 bases and 5 bases, with 7 bases remaining between them. CDR3 length: 11 amino acids. The CDR3 region is CAISTGETQYF. DNA for the CDR3: TGTGCCATCAGCACGGGTGAGACCCAGTACTTC.

The chain links TRBV9 to TRBJ1-1; a weak D match, TRBD1 (6 bases). This CDR3 spans 14 amino acids. Trimming cost V 3 bases and J 7 bases, with 16 bases left between them. Per germline, CDR1 SGDLS and CDR2 YYNGEE. The CDR3 DNA is TGTGCCAGCAGCGGGACAGCCTTTTCCTTTGAAGCTTTCTTT. The encoded protein is CASSGTAFSFEAFF.

The chain has TRBV4-1 and TRBJ2-5, with D perhaps TRBD1 or TRBD2 (5 bases each). Germline V CDR1 and CDR2: MGHRA, YSYEKL. The CDR3 extends over 16 amino acids. Trimming shortened V by 0 bases and J by 5 bases, and 16 bases separated the two germline ends. For the CDR3, the DNA is TGCGCCAGCAGCCAAGATCCTGGAGGCAGGGTTGAGACCCAGTACTTC. This codes for CASSQDPGGRVETQYF.

The chain uses TRBV19 and TRBJ1-2, with D uncertain. CDR1 is LNHDA, CDR2 SQIVND, per germline (reference sequence). V gave up 3 bases and J gave up 7 bases, with 15 bases separating them. This CDR3 comprises 14 residues. CDR3 in DNA: TGTGCCAGTAGTATCGCGGGTACGGCCCGTGGCTACACCTTC. It specifies CASSIAGTARGYTF.

This clone was counted once. The chain couples TRBV29-1 to TRBJ1-1; possibly TRBD1 for D (5 bases). Germline V CDR1 and CDR2: SQVTM, ANQGSEA. The CDR3 is 14 residues long. V was trimmed by 4 bases and J by 2 bases, leaving 14 bases between them. CDR3 residues: CSVVVSGANTEAFF. DNA of the CDR3: TGCAGCGTTGTAGTATCTGGGGCAAACACTGAAGCTTTCTTT.

The V gene is TRBV30, the J gene TRBJ2-1; TRBD2 matches at 7 bases. V gave up 5 bases and J gave up 1 base; unmatched junction bases: 5. The germline CDR1 and CDR2 sequences are GTSNPN and SVGIG (reference sequence). The CDR3 is 14 residues long. The CDR3 DNA reads as TGTGCCTGGGGGGACTACGGGTCCTACAATGAGCAGTTCTTC. Translating gives CAWGDYGSYNEQFF.

The rearrangement joins TRBV7-6 to TRBJ2-5; a weak D match, TRBD2 (5 bases). Per germline, CDR1 SGHVS and CDR2 FNYEAQ. Between the trimmed V and J ends, which lost 5 bases and 5 bases, there was a span of 15 bases. This CDR3 is 14 amino acids long. As DNA, the CDR3 is TGTGCCAGCAGCCGAGTTGGGAGATACGAGACCCAGTACTTC. Amino acid sequence: CASSRVGRYETQYF.

CDR3 amino acids: CASSLAGGRTGELFF. CDR3 bases: TGTGCCAGCAGTTTAGCGGGGGGCAGGACCGGGGAGCTGTTTTTT. This chain connects TRBV6-6 to TRBJ2-2; 10 bases agree with TRBD2. The germline V gene has CDR1 MNHNY and CDR2 SVGAGI (reference sequence). V dropped 4 bases and J dropped 5; count of bases not matched to a gene: 4. This CDR3 has 15 residues.

The chain has TRBV6-1 and TRBJ2-1; 7 positions agree with TRBD2. There are 14 residues in the CDR3. Trimming cost V 5 bases and J 2 bases; bases outside gene matches: 3. CDR1 MNHNS and CDR2 SASEGT come from the germline V gene. This CDR3 is CASSRTSAYNEQFF. The CDR3 DNA follows: TGTGCCAGCAGTCGGACTAGTGCCTACAATGAGCAGTTCTTC.

This clone was detected only once. The rearrangement joins TRBV20-1 to TRBJ2-5; D remains unclear. The germline V gene encodes CDR1 DFQATT and CDR2 SNEGSKA (reference sequence). Trimming stripped 6 bases from V and 5 bases from J, with 10 bases between. The CDR3 runs to 11 residues. In nucleotides, the CDR3 is TGCAGTGCACCAGTTTTGGAGACCCAGTACTTC. As protein: CSAPVLETQYF.

This clone has only a few counts. This rearrangement joins TRBV7-9 to TRBJ1-4, with D hard to call. The germline CDR1 and CDR2 sequences are SEHNR and FQNEAQ (reference sequence). There are 14 residues in the CDR3. V was clipped by 5 bases and J by 1 base, with 8 bases between them. CDR3 residues: CASSIRQTNEKLFF. DNA for the CDR3: TGTGCCAGCAGCATACGGCAAACTAATGAAAAACTGTTTTTT.

This sequence joins TRBV7-9 and TRBJ2-1; D is ambiguous. Trimming pared 4 bases from V and 4 bases from J, leaving 14 bases between. CDR3 length: 15 amino acids. From germline, CDR1 is SEHNR and CDR2 FQNEAQ (reference sequence). DNA for the CDR3: TGTGCCAGCAGCTCTAAAAGGCTAGGGTACAATGAGCAGTTCTTC. This encodes CASSSKRLGYNEQFF.

As for this clone: Other DNA sequences from this sample encode an identical CDR3 as well. The V and J genes are TRBV19 and TRBJ1-5; D call uncertain. The CDR3 runs 13 residues. CDR1 and CDR2 from the germline V gene are LNHDA and SQIVND (reference sequence). V lost 3 bases to trimming and J lost 7 bases, with 10 bases between them. CDR3 DNA sequence: TGTGCCAGTAGTATGGGTCGGCGGCAGCCCCAGCATTTT. Translating it yields CASSMGRRQPQHF.

The chain carries TRBV6-1 and TRBJ2-1, with a tentative D call TRBD1 (5 bases). The CDR3 loop spans 15 amino acids. Trimming took off 2 bases at V and 9 bases at J, with 17 bases between the two ends. Germline V gene lookup returns CDR1 MNHNS and CDR2 SASEGT. CDR3 residues: CASSEQGRVVGEQFF. The CDR3 DNA follows: TGTGCCAGCAGTGAACAGGGCAGGGTAGTCGGTGAGCAGTTCTTC.

This clone was counted once. The chain has TRBV18 and TRBJ1-1, with 7 positions matching TRBD1. V gave up 2 bases and J gave up 3 bases; unmatched junction bases: 3. This CDR3 region has 14 residues. Germline CDR1 and CDR2: KGHSH and LQKENI. The CDR3 sequence is CASSPSQGYTEAFF. CDR3 DNA: TGTGCCAGCTCACCATCACAGGGGTACACTGAAGCTTTCTTT.